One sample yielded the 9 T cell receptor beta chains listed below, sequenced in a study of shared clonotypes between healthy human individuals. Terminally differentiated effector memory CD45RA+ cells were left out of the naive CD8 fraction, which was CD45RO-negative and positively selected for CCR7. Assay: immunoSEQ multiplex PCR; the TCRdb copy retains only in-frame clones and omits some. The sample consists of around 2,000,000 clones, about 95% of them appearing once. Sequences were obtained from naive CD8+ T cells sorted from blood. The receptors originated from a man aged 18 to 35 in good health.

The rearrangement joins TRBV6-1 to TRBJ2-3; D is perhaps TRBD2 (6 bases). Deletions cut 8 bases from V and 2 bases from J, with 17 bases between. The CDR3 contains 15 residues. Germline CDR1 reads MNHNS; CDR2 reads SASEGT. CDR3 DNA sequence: TGTGCCAGCCTCCCCCGGGAGTGGTCCACAGATACGCAGTATTTT. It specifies CASLPREWSTDTQYF.

The CDR3 region is CASSDTQGLLYNSPLHF. The CDR3 coding sequence is TGTGCCAGCAGCGACACCCAGGGGTTATTATATAATTCACCCCTCCACTTT. This chain connects TRBV11-2 to TRBJ1-6, with a tentative D call TRBD1 (6 bases). The CDR3 contains 17 residues. V gave up 5 bases and J gave up 4 bases, with 18 bases separating them. Germline V CDR1 and CDR2: SGHAT, FQNNGV.

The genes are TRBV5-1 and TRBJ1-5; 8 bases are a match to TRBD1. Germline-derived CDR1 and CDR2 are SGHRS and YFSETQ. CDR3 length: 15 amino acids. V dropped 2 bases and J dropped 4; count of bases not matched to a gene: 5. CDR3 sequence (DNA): TGCGCCAGCAGCTTCTCAGGGGACAGGAATCAGCCCCAGCATTTT. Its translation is CASSFSGDRNQPQHF.

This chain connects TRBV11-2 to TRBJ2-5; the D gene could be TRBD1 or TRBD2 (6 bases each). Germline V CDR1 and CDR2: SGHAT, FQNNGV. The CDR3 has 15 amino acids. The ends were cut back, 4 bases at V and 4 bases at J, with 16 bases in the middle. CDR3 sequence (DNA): TGTGCCAGCAGCTCGGCCCCTGGGGGGCGAGAGACCCAGTACTTC. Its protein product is CASSSAPGGRETQYF.

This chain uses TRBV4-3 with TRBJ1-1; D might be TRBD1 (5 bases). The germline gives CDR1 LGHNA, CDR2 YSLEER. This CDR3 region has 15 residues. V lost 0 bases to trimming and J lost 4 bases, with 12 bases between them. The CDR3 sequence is CASSQDSGVLTEAFF. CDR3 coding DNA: TGCGCCAGCAGCCAAGATTCGGGGGTTCTCACTGAAGCTTTCTTT.

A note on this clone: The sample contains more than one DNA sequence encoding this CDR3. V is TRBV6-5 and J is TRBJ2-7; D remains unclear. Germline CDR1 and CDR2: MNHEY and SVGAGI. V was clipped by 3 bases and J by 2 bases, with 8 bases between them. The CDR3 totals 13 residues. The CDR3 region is CASSYSIAYEQYF. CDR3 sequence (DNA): TGTGCCAGCAGTTATAGTATTGCCTACGAGCAGTACTTC.

The CDR3 DNA reads as TGTGCCAGCAGCCCGGACAGCGAGCAGTACTTC. Its protein is CASSPDSEQYF. The chain joins TRBV11-2 to TRBJ2-7, with D maybe TRBD1 (6 bases). Deletions cut 5 bases from V and 6 bases from J, with 8 bases between. Germline V lookup: CDR1 SGHAT, CDR2 FQNNGV. This CDR3 comprises 11 residues.

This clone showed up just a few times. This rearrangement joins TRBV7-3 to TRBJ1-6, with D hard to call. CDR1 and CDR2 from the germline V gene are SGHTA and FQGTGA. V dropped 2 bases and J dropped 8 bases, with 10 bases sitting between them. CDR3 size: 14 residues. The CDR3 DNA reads TGTGCCAGCAGCTTAGGGTTAGGAGATTCACCCCTCCACTTT. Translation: CASSLGLGDSPLHF.

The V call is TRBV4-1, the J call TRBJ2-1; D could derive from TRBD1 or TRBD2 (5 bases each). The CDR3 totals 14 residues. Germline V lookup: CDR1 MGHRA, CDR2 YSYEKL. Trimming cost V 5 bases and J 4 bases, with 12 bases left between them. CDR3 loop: CASSSGPGYNEQFF. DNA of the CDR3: TGCGCCAGCAGCTCGGGACCGGGGTACAATGAGCAGTTCTTC.